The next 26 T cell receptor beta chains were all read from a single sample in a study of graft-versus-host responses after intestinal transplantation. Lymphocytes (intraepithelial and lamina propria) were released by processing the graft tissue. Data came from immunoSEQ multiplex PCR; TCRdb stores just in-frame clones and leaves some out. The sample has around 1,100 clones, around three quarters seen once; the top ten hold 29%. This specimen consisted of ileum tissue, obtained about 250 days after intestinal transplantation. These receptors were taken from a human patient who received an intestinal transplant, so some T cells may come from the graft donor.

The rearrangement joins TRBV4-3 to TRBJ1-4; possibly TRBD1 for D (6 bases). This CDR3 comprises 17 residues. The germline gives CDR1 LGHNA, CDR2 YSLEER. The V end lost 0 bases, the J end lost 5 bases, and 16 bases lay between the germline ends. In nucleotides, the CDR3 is TGCGCCAGCAGCCAAGATCACGCAGGGGCCGTCAATGAAAAACTGTTTTTT. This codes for CASSQDHAGAVNEKLFF.

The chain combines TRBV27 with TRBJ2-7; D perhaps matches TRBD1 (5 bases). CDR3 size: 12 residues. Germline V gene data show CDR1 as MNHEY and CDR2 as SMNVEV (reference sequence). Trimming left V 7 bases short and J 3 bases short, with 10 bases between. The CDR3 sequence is CASTRDSYEQYF. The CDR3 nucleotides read TGTGCCAGCACCAGAGACAGCTACGAGCAGTACTTC.

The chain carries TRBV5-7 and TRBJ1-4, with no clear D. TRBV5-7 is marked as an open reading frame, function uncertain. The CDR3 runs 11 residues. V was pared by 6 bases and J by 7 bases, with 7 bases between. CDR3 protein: CASKRAEKLFF. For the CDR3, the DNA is TGTGCCAGCAAAAGGGCTGAAAAACTGTTTTTT.

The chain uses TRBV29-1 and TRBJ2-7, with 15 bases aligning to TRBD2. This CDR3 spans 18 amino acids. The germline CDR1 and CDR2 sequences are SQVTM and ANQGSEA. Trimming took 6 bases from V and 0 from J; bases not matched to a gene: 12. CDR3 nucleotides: TGCAGCGTGGCTCCCGGGACTAGCGGGAGGATCCTCTCCTACGAGCAGTACTTC. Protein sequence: CSVAPGTSGRILSYEQYF.

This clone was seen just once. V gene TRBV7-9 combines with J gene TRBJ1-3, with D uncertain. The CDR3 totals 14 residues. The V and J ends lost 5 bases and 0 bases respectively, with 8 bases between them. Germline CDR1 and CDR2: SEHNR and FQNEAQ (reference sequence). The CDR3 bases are TGTGCCAGCAGCCCCGGCCCCTCTGGAAACACCATATATTTT. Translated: CASSPGPSGNTIYF. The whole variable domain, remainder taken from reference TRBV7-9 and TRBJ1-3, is DTGVSQNPRHKITKRGQNVTFRCDPISEHNRLYWYRQTLGQGPEFLTYFQNEAQLEKSRLLSDRFSAERPKGSFSTLEIQRTEQGDSAMYLCASSPGPSGNTIYFGEGSWLTVV.

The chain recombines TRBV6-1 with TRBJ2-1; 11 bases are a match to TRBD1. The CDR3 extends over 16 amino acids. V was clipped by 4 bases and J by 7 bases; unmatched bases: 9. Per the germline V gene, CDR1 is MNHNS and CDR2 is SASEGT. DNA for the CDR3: TGTGCCAGCAGTGGAACCGGGACAGGGGGTAGTAATGAGCAGTTCTTC. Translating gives CASSGTGTGGSNEQFF.

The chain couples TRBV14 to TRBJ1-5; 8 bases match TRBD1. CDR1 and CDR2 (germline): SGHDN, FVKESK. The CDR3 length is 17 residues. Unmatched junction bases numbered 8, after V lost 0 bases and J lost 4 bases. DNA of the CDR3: TGTGCCAGCAGCCAAGAAGAATCTTACAGGGGGAATCAGCCCCAGCATTTT. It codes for CASSQEESYRGNQPQHF.

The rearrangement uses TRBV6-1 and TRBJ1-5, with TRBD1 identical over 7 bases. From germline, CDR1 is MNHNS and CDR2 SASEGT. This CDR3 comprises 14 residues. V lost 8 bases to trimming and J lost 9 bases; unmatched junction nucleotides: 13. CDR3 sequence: CASARDSLISPQHF. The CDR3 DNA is TGTGCCAGCGCCCGGGACAGTCTAATATCGCCCCAGCATTTT.

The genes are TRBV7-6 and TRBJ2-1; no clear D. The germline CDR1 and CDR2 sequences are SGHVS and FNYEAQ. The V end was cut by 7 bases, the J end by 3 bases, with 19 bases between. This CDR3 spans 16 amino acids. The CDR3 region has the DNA TGTGCCAGCACCTCTCGAGGCGGTTTACTCTACAATGAGCAGTTCTTC. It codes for CASTSRGGLLYNEQFF. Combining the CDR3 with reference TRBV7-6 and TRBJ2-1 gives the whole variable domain GAGVSQSPRYKVTKRGQDVALRCDPISGHVSLYWYRQALGQGPEFLTYFNYEAQQDKSGLPNDRFSAERPEGSISTLTIQRTEQRDSAMYRCASTSRGGLLYNEQFFGPGTRLTVL.

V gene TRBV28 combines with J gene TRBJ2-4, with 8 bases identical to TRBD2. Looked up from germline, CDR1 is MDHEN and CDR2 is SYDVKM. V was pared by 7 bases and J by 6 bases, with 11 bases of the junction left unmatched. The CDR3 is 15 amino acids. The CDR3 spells CASTSTGGLGNIQYF. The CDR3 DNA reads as TGTGCCAGCACCTCCACGGGGGGGCTGGGAAACATTCAGTACTTC.

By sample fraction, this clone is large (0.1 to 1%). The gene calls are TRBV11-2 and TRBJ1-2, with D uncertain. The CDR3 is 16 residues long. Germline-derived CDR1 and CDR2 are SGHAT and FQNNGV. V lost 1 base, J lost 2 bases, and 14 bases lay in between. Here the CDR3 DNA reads TGTGCCAGCAGCTTAGTTAGGTTGACGGTGAACTATGGCTACACCTTC. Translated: CASSLVRLTVNYGYTF.

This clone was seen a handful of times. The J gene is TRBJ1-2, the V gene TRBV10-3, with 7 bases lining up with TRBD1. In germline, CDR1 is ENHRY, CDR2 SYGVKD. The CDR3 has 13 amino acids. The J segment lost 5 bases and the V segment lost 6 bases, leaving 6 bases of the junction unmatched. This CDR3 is CAIRAGTDYGYTF. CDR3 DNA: TGTGCCATCAGGGCCGGGACAGATTATGGCTACACCTTC.

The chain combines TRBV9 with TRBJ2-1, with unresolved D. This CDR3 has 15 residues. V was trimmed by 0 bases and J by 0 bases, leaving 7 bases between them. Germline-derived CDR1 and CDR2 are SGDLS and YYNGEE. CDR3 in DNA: TGTGCCAGCAGCGTAGATCTGAGCTCCTACAATGAGCAGTTCTTC. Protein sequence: CASSVDLSSYNEQFF.

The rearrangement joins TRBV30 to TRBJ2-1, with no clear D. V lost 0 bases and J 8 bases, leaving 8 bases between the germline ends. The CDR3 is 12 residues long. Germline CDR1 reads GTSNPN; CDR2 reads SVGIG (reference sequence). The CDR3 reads CAWSVQWDEQFF. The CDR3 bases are TGTGCCTGGAGTGTACAGTGGGATGAGCAGTTCTTC.

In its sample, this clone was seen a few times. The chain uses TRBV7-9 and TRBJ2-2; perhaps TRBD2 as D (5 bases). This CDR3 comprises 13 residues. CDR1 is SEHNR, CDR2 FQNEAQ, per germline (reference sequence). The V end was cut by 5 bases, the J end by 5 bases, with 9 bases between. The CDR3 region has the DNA TGTGCCAGCAGCGAACTAGGGACCGGGGAGCTGTTTTTT. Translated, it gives CASSELGTGELFF.

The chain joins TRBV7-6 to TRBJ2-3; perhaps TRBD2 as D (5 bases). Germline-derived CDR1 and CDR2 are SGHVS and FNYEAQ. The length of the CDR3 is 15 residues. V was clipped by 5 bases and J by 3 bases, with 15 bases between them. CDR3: CASSPSLRGTDTQYF. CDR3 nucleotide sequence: TGTGCCAGCAGCCCCTCCCTCCGGGGAACAGATACGCAGTATTTT.

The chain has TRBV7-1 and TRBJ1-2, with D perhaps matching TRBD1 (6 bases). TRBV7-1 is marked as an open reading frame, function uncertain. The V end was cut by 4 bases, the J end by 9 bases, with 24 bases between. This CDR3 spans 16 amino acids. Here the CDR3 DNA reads TGTGCCAGCAGCTTCACAACCGACAACAGGGCCGTAAGCTACACCTTC. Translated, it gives CASSFTTDNRAVSYTF.

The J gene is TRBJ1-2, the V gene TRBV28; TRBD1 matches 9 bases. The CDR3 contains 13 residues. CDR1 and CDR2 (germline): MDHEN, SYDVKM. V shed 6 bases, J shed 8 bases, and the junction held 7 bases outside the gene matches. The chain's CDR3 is CASRVQGAEGYTF. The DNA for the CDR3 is TGTGCCAGCAGGGTACAGGGGGCGGAAGGCTACACCTTC.

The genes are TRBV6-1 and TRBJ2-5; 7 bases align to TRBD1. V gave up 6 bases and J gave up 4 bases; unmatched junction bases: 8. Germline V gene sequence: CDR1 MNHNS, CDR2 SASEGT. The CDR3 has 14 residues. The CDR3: CASSGRAGGETQYF. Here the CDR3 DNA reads TGTGCCAGCAGCGGAAGGGCAGGGGGAGAGACCCAGTACTTC.

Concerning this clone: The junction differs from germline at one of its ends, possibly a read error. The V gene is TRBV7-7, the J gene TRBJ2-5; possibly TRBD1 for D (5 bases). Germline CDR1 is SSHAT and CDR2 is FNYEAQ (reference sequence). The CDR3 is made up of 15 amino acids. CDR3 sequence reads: CASSLATGSLETQYF. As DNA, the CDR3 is TGTGCTAGCAGCTTAGCTACAGGTTCCCTGGAGACCCAGTACTTC.

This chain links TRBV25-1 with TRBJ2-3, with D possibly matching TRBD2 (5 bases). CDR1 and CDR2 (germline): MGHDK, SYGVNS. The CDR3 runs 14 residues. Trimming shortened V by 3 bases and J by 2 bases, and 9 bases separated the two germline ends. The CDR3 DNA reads TGTGCCAGCAGTGACCGGACTGACACAGATACGCAGTATTTT. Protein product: CASSDRTDTDTQYF.

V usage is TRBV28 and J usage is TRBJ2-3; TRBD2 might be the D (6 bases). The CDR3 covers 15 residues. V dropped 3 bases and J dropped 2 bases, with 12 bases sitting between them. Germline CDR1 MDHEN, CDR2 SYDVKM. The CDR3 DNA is TGTGCCAGCAGTTTGGGGCGGGGTGTCACAGATACGCAGTATTTT. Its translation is CASSLGRGVTDTQYF.

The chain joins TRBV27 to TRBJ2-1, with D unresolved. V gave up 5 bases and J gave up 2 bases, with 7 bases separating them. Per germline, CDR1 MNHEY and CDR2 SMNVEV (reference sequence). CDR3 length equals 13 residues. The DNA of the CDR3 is TGTGCCAGCAGTCCCCGAGCCTACAATGAGCAGTTCTTC. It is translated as CASSPRAYNEQFF.

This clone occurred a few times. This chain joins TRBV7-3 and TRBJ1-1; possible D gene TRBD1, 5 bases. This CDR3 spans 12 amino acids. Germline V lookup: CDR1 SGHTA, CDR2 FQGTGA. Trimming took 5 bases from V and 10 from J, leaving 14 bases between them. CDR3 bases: TGTGCCAGCAGCCCCGGAGGGGTGAGAGCTTTCTTT. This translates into CASSPGGVRAFF. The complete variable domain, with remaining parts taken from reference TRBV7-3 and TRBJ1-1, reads GAGVSQTPSNKVTEKGKYVELRCDPISGHTALYWYRQSLGQGPEFLIYFQGTGAADDSGLPNDRFFAVRPEGSVSTLKIQRTERGDSAVYLCASSPGGVRAFFGQGTRLTVV.

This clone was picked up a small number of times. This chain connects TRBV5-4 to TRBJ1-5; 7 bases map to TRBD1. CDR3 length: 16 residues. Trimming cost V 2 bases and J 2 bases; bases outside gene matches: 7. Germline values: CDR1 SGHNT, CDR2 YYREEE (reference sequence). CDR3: CASSFEGARGNQPQHF. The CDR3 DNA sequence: TGTGCCAGCAGCTTCGAGGGGGCGCGGGGCAATCAGCCCCAGCATTTT.

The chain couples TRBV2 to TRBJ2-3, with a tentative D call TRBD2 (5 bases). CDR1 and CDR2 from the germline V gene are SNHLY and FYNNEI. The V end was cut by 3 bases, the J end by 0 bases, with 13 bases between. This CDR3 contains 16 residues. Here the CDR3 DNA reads TGTGCCAGCAGTGAGACGGCTTGGAGGAGCACAGATACGCAGTATTTT. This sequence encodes CASSETAWRSTDTQYF.